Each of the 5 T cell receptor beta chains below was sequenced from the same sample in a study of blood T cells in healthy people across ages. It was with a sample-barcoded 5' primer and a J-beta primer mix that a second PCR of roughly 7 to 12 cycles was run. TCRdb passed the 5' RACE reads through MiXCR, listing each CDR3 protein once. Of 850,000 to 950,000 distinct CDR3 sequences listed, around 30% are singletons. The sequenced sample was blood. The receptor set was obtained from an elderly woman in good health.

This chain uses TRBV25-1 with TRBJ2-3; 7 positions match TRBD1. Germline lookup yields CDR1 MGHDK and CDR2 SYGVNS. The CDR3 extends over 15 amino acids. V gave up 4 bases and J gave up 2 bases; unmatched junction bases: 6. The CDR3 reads CASSARQGVTDTQYF. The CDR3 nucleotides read TGTGCCAGCAGTGCCCGACAGGGCGTCACAGATACGCAGTATTTT.

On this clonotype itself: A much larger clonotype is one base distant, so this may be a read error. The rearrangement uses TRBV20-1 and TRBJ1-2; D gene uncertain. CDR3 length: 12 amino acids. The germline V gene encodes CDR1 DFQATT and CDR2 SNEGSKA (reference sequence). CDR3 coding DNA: TGCAGGGCTAGTCGGGAACGCTATGGCTACACCTTC. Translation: CRASRERYGYTF.

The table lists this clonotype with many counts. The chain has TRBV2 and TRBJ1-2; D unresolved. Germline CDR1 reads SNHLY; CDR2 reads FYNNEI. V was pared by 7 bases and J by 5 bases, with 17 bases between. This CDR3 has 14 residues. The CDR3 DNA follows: TGTGCCAGCAACCAGCAGGCTCGCCTTTATGGCTACACCTTC. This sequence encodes CASNQQARLYGYTF.

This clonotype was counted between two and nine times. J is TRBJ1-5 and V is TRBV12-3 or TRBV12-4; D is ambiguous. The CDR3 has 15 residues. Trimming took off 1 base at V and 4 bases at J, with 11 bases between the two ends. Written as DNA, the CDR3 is TGTGCCAGCAGTTTAGGCCATTCCCAAAATCAGCCCCAGCATTTT. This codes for CASSLGHSQNQPQHF.

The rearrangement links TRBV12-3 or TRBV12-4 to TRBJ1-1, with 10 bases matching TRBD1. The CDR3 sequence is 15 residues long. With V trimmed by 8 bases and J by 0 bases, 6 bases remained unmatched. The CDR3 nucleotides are TGTGCCAGCGGGGACAGGGGTCACATGAACACTGAAGCTTTCTTT. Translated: CASGDRGHMNTEAFF.